This TCR beta chain was obtained from a study of blood T cell repertoires in COVID-19. Study-wide context: PBMCs, B-cell-depleted T cells, or T cells were the source of the cDNA or gDNA that made up the material.

This CDR3 has 16 residues. CDR1 is ENHRY and CDR2 is SYGVKD in the germline V gene. Germline trimming cut 2 bases from V and 2 bases from J; bases unmatched to any gene: 6. Authors' methods: Estimation of nucleated cell counts was performed using reference gene primer amplification. Here immunoSEQ multiplex PCR was the method, and the copy in TCRdb shows in-frame clones only, minus some. The D gene and trimming were derived from the DNA, and the V and J assignments and clone size from that table. The sample holds about 170,000 clones, around 88% seen once. Recruitment covered roughly 24 US areas and drew participants whose ages spanned about 18 to 95 years. Cohorts were determined from participant-reported clinical history.

The chain combines TRBV10-3 with TRBJ2-1; 7 bases line up with TRBD1. The source of this sequence is a woman aged 45 to 65 in a cohort exposed to, infected with or recovered from COVID-19 (not recorded which). Sequencing was done on a sample of PBMCs or T cells enriched from blood (not recorded which). The CDR3 sequence is CAISEGQGVAYNEQFF. DNA of the CDR3: TGTGCCATCAGTGAGGGGCAGGGGGTCGCCTACAATGAGCAGTTCTTC.